These 20 T cell receptor beta chains were sequenced from one sample in a study of Graves' ophthalmopathy and Graves' hyperthyroidism. Amplification targeted the TCR beta CDR3 regions, with RNA transcripts as the source material. Amplification began with first-round RT-PCR using HTBI primers, then second-round multiplex PCR was performed. TCRdb re-called the multiplex PCR reads through MiXCR, storing one row per CDR3 protein. The sample lists about 700,000 distinct CDR3 sequences, about two fifths seen once, with over 2.5% in the top ten. The specimen sequenced was peripheral blood. Every receptor here comes from an adult man with Graves' ophthalmopathy.

The gene calls are TRBV10-3 and TRBJ1-2, with 9 positions matching TRBD1. Looked up from germline, CDR1 is ENHRY and CDR2 is SYGVKD. The CDR3 covers 16 residues. Losses at the gene ends were 3 bases for V and 6 bases for J; bases not matched to a gene: 11. For the CDR3, the DNA is TGTGCCATCAGTGAAACTGGGACAGGGTCCGTCGATGGCTACACCTTC. Its translation is CAISETGTGSVDGYTF.

Regarding this clonotype: One end of the junction varies from germline; a read error may be responsible. This rearrangement joins TRBV7-3 to TRBJ1-5, with 7 bases lining up with TRBD1. The CDR3 runs to 16 residues. Germline V gene data show CDR1 as SGHTA and CDR2 as FQGTGA. The CDR3 sequence is CASSPQETGSNQPQHF. CDR3 nucleotide sequence: TGCGCCAGCAGCCCGCAAGAGACAGGGAGCAATCAGCCCCAGCATTTT.

In this sample, this clonotype turned up a few times. The genes are TRBV6-4 and TRBJ2-2; D is possibly TRBD2 (7 bases). This CDR3 region has 15 residues. Germline loops: CDR1 MRHNA, CDR2 SNTAGT. Trimming cost V 6 bases and J 5 bases, with 16 bases left between them. The CDR3 DNA reads as TGTGCCAGCAGCAAGACGGGGGGCAGGACCGGGGAGCTGTTTTTT. This sequence encodes CASSKTGGRTGELFF.

The chain uses TRBV25-1 and TRBJ2-5; TRBD2 agrees at 16 bases. This CDR3 is 18 amino acids long. CDR1 MGHDK and CDR2 SYGVNS come from the germline V gene. V dropped 5 bases and J dropped 0; count of bases not matched to a gene: 6. The CDR3 DNA is TGTGCCAGCAGTACGGGACTAGCGGGAGGGCCTTACCAAGAGACCCAGTACTTC. Protein: CASSTGLAGGPYQETQYF. Variable domain in full (rest from reference TRBV25-1 and TRBJ2-5): EADIYQTPRYLVIGTGKKITLECSQTMGHDKMYWYQQDPGMELHLIHYSYGVNSTEKGDLSSESTVSRIRTEHFPLTLESARPSHTSQYLCASSTGLAGGPYQETQYFGPGTRLLVL.

The chain has TRBV5-5 and TRBJ1-1, with D possibly being TRBD1 (5 bases). This CDR3 comprises 15 residues. Germline V gene sequence: CDR1 SGHKS, CDR2 YYEKEE (reference sequence). The V end lost 4 bases, the J end lost 6 bases, and 19 bases lay between the germline ends. As DNA, the CDR3 is TGTGCCAGCAGCCAGAGGGCCCCAGGGTACGCTGAAGCTTTCTTT. It specifies CASSQRAPGYAEAFF.

About this clonotype: Its ends do not fully match the called genes, so a read error is possible. The rearrangement uses TRBV14 and TRBJ1-5; D uncertain. Germline V gives CDR1 SGHDN, CDR2 FVKESK. There are 13 residues in the CDR3. Here the CDR3 reads CANSPQRNQPQHF. CDR3 bases: TGTGCCAACAGCCCTCAGAGGAATCAGCCCCAGCATTTT.

The CDR3 DNA follows: TGTGCCACCGCGGGTGCCACTGAAGCTTTCTTT. The encoded protein is CATAGATEAFF. This chain links TRBV2 with TRBJ1-1; D gene uncertain. CDR3 length equals 11 residues. Trimming removed 10 bases from V and 4 bases from J, with 10 bases in between. The germline gives CDR1 SNHLY, CDR2 FYNNEI.

A few counts support this clonotype. V is TRBV6-5 and J is TRBJ1-1, with D possibly being TRBD1 (6 bases). Germline-derived CDR1 and CDR2 are MNHEY and SVGAGI. V was shortened by 5 bases and J by 11 bases, with 21 bases between the two germline ends. The CDR3 totals 14 residues. CDR3 protein: CASSHAGDRPKAFF. The CDR3 DNA follows: TGTGCCAGCAGTCATGCAGGGGACCGGCCTAAGGCTTTCTTT.

On this clonotype: One junction end disagrees with the germline gene, perhaps due to a read error. V usage is TRBV6-5 and J usage is TRBJ2-7, with 9 bases lining up with TRBD1. This CDR3 has 15 amino acids. From germline, CDR1 is MNHEY and CDR2 SVGAGI. The CDR3 DNA reads as TGTGCCATCAGTGGCGACAGGGGGGATTCCTACGAGCAGTACTTC. Translation gives CAISGDRGDSYEQYF.

This clonotype appeared many times. The J gene is TRBJ1-2, the V gene TRBV4-3; D gene ambiguous. The germline gives CDR1 LGHNA, CDR2 YSLEER. The CDR3 is 13 amino acids. V gave up 0 bases and J gave up 5 bases, with 7 bases separating them. The CDR3 spells CASSQDKAYGYTF. The CDR3 coding sequence is TGCGCCAGCAGCCAAGATAAAGCATATGGCTACACCTTC.

The rearrangement uses TRBV25-1 and TRBJ2-7; a weak D match, TRBD2 (5 bases). CDR1 is MGHDK and CDR2 is SYGVNS in the germline V gene. This CDR3 comprises 15 residues. V lost 5 bases, J lost 4 bases, and 18 bases lay in between. The CDR3 DNA reads TGTGCCAGCAGTCTTAACACCCTAAGGACTTACGAGCAGTACTTC. Its translation is CASSLNTLRTYEQYF.

The sample holds many counts of this clonotype. J is TRBJ1-2 and V is TRBV12-3 or TRBV12-4; D remains unclear. V gave up 4 bases and J gave up 0 bases, with 12 bases separating them. This CDR3 is built from 15 residues. For the CDR3, the DNA is TGTGCCAGCAGTTCGGACGGGTCCGCTAACTATGGCTACACCTTC. It codes for CASSSDGSANYGYTF.

This clonotype has a count of ten or more. The rearrangement joins TRBV24-1 to TRBJ1-2; 9 nucleotides align to TRBD1. The germline V gene has CDR1 KGHDR and CDR2 SFDVKD. This CDR3 region has 13 residues. Germline trimming cut 11 bases from V and 2 bases from J; bases unmatched to any gene: 5. For the CDR3, the DNA is TGTGCCAGTTCGGACAGGGGCAACTATGGCTACACCTTC. It yields the protein CASSDRGNYGYTF.

At least ten counts were recorded for this clonotype. J is TRBJ1-2 and V is TRBV19, with 9 positions matching TRBD1. This CDR3 has 15 amino acids. Germline lookup yields CDR1 LNHDA and CDR2 SQIVND (reference sequence). Unmatched junction bases numbered 4, after V lost 4 bases and J lost 1 base. CDR3 in amino acids: CASSRRTGDNYGYTF. For the CDR3, the DNA is TGTGCCAGTAGTAGGCGGACAGGGGATAACTATGGCTACACCTTC.

V is TRBV6-1 and J is TRBJ1-6, with 8 bases matching TRBD1. CDR3 length: 15 residues. Per germline, CDR1 MNHNS and CDR2 SASEGT. Trimming took 3 bases from V and 6 from J; bases not matched to a gene: 4. The CDR3: CASSERTGLNSPLHF. The DNA of the CDR3 is TGTGCCAGCAGTGAGAGGACAGGGCTTAATTCACCCCTCCACTTT.

The V call is TRBV12-3 or TRBV12-4, the J call TRBJ2-2, with 7 nucleotides matching TRBD2. J lost 1 base, V lost 5 bases, and 10 bases had no gene match. This CDR3 spans 17 amino acids. CDR3 loop: CASSREGPSGNTGELFF. The CDR3 coding sequence is TGTGCCAGCAGTCGCGAGGGGCCTAGCGGGAACACCGGGGAGCTGTTTTTT.

This clonotype was recorded at least ten times. V usage is TRBV10-3 and J usage is TRBJ1-4; TRBD1 might be the D (6 bases). The V gene's germline CDR1 is ENHRY and CDR2 SYGVKD. The V end was cut by 10 bases, the J end by 0 bases, with 15 bases between. This CDR3 contains 15 residues. The CDR3 is CATCRDTATNEKLFF. CDR3 DNA sequence: TGTGCCACATGCCGGGACACTGCAACTAATGAAAAACTGTTTTTT.

The chain couples TRBV12-3 or TRBV12-4 to TRBJ2-7; 8 positions agree with TRBD1. Trimming at V came to 6 bases and at J to 4 bases, leaving 8 bases not matched to a gene. The CDR3 consists of 14 residues. Here the CDR3 reads CASRQRDRRYEQYF. CDR3 DNA sequence: TGTGCCAGCAGGCAAAGGGACAGGAGGTACGAGCAGTACTTC.

J is TRBJ2-7 and V is TRBV3-1, with TRBD2 matching 8 bases. The CDR3 runs to 17 residues. The J segment lost 0 bases and the V segment lost 4 bases, leaving 11 bases of the junction unmatched. Germline CDR1 reads LGHDT; CDR2 reads YNNKEL (reference sequence). The CDR3 loop reads CASSPSGTRISSYEQYF. In DNA form, the CDR3 reads TGTGCCAGCAGCCCTTCCGGGACTAGAATAAGCTCCTACGAGCAGTACTTC.

J is TRBJ1-1 and V is TRBV14; no clear D gene. Germline CDR1 reads SGHDN; CDR2 reads FVKESK. The CDR3 has 13 amino acids. Trimming shortened V by 4 bases and J by 5 bases, and 11 bases separated the two germline ends. This CDR3 is CASSRRYKTEAFF. The CDR3 DNA follows: TGTGCCAGCAGCCGAAGATATAAGACTGAAGCTTTCTTT.